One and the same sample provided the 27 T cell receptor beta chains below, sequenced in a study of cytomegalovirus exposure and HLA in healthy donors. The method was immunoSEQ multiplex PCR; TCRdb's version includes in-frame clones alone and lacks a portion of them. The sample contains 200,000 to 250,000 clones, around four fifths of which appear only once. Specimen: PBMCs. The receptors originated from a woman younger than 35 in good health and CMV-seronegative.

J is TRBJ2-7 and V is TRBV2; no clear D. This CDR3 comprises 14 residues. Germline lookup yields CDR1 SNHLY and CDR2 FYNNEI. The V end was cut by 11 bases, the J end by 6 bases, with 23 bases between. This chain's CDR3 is CAGSSETFIGEQYF. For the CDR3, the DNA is TGTGCCGGATCTTCCGAGACCTTCATAGGCGAGCAGTACTTC. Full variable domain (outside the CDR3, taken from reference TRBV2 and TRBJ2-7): EPEVTQTPSHQVTQMGQEVILRCVPISNHLYFYWYRQILGQKVEFLVSFYNNEISEKSEIFDDQFSVERPDGSNFTLKIRSTKLEDSAMYFCAGSSETFIGEQYFGPGTRLTVT.

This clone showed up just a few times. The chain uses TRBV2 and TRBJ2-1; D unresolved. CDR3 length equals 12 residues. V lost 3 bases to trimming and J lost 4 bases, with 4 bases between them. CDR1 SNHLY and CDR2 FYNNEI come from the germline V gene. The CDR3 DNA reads TGTGCCAGCAGTGATGGGTACAATGAGCAGTTCTTC. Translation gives CASSDGYNEQFF.

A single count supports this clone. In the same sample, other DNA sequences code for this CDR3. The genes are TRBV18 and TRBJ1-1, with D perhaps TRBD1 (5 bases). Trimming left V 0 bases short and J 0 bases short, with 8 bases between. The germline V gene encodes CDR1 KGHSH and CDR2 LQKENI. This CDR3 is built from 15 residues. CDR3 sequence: CASSPPPGLNTEAFF. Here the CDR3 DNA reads TGTGCCAGCTCACCACCCCCAGGGCTGAACACTGAAGCTTTCTTT.

CDR3 loop: CASPRAGDNTEAFF. The CDR3 bases are TGTGCCAGCCCTAGGGCAGGAGATAACACTGAAGCTTTCTTT. The chain has TRBV2 and TRBJ1-1; D is unresolved. Deletions cut 8 bases from V and 2 bases from J, with 15 bases between. Germline V gene lookup returns CDR1 SNHLY and CDR2 FYNNEI. This CDR3 spans 14 amino acids.

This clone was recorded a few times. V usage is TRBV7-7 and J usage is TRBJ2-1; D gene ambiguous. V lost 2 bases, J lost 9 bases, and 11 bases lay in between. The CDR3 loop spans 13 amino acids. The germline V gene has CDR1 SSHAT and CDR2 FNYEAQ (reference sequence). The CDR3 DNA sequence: TGTGCCAGCAGCTTACAGGTGAAAAGTGAGCAGTTCTTC. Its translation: CASSLQVKSEQFF. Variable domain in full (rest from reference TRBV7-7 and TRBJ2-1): GAGVSQSPRYKVTKRGQDVTLRCDPISSHATLYWYQQALGQGPEFLTYFNYEAQPDKSGLPSDRFSAERPEGSISTLTIQRTEQRDSAMYRCASSLQVKSEQFFGPGTRLTVL.

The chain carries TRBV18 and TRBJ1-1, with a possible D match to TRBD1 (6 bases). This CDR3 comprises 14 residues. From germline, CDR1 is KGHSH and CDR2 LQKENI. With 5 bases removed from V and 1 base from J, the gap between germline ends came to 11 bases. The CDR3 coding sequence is TGTGCCAGCTCAATTCAGGGGTCGAACACTGAAGCTTTCTTT. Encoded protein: CASSIQGSNTEAFF.

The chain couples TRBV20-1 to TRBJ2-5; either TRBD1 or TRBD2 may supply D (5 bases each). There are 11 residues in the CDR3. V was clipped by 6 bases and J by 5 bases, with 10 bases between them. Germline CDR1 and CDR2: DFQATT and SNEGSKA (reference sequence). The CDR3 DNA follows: TGCAGTGCGGGGGACGTGGAGACCCAGTACTTC. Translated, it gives CSAGDVETQYF.

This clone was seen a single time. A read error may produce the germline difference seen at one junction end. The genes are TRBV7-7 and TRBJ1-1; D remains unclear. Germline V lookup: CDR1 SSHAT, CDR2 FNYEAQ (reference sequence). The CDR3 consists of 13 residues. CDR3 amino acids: CASSLGPETEAFF. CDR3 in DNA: TGTGCTAGCAGCTTAGGGCCGGAGACTGAAGCTTTCTTT.

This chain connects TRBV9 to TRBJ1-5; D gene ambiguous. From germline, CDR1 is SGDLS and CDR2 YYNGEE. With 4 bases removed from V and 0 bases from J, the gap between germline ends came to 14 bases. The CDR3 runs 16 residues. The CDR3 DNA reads TGTGCCAGCAGCCCCGGAGGAGGGAATAGCAATCAGCCCCAGCATTTT. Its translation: CASSPGGGNSNQPQHF.

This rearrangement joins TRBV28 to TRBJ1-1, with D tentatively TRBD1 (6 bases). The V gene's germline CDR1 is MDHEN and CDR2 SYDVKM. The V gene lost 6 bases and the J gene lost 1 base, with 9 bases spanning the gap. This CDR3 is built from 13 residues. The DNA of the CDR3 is TGTGCCAGCAGGCCGACAGGGAACACTGAAGCTTTCTTT. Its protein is CASRPTGNTEAFF.

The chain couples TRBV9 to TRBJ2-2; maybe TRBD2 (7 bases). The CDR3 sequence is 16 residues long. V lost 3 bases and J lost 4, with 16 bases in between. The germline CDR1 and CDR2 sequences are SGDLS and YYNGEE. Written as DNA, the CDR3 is TGTGCCAGCAGCGCCCGAGGGGCGGGGGCCACCGGGGAGCTGTTTTTT. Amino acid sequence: CASSARGAGATGELFF.

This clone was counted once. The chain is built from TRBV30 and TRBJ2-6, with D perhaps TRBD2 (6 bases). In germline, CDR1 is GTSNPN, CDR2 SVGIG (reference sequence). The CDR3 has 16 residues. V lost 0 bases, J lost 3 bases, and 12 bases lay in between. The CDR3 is CAWSVPGGGGANVLTF. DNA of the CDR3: TGTGCCTGGAGTGTACCTGGGGGAGGTGGGGCCAACGTCCTGACTTTC.

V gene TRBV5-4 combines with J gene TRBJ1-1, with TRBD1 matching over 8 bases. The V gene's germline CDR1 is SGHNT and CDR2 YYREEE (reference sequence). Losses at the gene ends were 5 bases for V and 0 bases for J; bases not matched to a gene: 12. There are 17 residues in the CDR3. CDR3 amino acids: CASSFPPGQVLNTEAFF. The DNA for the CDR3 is TGTGCCAGCAGTTTTCCCCCGGGACAGGTTTTGAACACTGAAGCTTTCTTT.

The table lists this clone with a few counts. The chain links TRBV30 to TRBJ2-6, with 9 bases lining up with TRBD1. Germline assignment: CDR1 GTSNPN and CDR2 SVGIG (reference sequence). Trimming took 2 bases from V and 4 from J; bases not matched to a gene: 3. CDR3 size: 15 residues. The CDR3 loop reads CAWSPGTGGANVLTF. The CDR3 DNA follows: TGTGCCTGGAGTCCAGGGACAGGGGGGGCCAACGTCCTGACTTTC.

The CDR3 DNA follows: TGCGCCAGCAGCTTAGGGGACGCCTCCTACGAGCAGTACTTC. Translated, it gives CASSLGDASYEQYF. V is TRBV5-1 and J is TRBJ2-7; tentatively, D is TRBD1 or TRBD2 (5 bases each). Germline lookup yields CDR1 SGHRS and CDR2 YFSETQ. The CDR3 extends over 14 amino acids. V dropped 2 bases and J dropped 0 bases, with 9 bases sitting between them.

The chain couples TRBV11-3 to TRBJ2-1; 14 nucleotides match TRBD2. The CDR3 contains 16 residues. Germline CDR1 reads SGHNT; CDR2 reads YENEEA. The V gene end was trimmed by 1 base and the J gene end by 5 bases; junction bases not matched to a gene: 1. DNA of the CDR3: TGTGCCAGCAGCTTAGGGACTAGCGGGAGGAACAATGAGCAGTTCTTC. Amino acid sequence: CASSLGTSGRNNEQFF.

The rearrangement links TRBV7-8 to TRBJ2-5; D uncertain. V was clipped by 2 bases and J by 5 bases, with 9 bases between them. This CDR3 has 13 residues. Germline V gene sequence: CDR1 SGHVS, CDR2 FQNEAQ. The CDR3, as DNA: TGTGCCAGCAGCTTACTGGGATCGGAGACCCAGTACTTC. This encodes CASSLLGSETQYF.

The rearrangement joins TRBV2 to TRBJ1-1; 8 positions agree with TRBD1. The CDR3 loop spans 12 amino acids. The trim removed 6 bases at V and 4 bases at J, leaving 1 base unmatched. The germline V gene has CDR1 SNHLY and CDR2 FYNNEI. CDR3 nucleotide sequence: TGTGCCAGCAGACAGGGGGTCACTGAAGCTTTCTTT. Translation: CASRQGVTEAFF.

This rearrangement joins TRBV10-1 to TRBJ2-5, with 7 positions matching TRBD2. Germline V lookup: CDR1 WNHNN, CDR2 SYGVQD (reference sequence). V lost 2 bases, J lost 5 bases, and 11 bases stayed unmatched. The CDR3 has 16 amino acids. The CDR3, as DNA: TGCGCCAGCAGTGAGGTACTTGGCGGGAGCCGTGAGACCCAGTACTTC. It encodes CASSEVLGGSRETQYF.

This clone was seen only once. For the CDR3, the DNA is TGTGCCAGCAGTTTCGACTGTCTGACCGAAAACTCTGGAAACACCATATATTTT. This gives the protein CASSFDCLTENSGNTIYF. The chain employs TRBV27 and TRBJ1-3; no clear D. CDR3 length: 18 amino acids. Trimming pared 3 bases from V and 0 bases from J, leaving 18 bases between. CDR1 MNHEY and CDR2 SMNVEV come from the germline V gene (reference sequence).

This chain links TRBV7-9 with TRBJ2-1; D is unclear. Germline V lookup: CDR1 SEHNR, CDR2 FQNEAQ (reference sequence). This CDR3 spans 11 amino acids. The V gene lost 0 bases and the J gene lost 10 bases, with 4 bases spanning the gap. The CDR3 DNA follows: TGTGCCAGCAGCTTAGCATGGGAGCAGTTCTTC. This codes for CASSLAWEQFF.

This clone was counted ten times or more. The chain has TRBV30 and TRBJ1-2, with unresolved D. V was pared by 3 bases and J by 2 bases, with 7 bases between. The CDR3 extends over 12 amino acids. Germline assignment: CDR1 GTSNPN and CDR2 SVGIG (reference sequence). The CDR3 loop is CAWRRGNYGYTF. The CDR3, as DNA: TGTGCCTGGAGGCGCGGAAACTATGGCTACACCTTC.

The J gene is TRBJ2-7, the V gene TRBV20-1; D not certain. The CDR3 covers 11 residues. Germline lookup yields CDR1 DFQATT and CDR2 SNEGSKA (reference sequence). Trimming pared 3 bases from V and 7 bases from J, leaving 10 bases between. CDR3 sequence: CSASSSEEQYF. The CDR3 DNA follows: TGCAGTGCTAGTTCCTCGGAAGAGCAGTACTTC.

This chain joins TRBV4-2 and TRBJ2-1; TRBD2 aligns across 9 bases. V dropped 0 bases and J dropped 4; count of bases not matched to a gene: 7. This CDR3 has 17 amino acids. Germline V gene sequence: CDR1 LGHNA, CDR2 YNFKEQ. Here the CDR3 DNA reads TGTGCCAGCAGCCAAGATTTAGTAGCGGGGGCTTACAATGAGCAGTTCTTC. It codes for CASSQDLVAGAYNEQFF.

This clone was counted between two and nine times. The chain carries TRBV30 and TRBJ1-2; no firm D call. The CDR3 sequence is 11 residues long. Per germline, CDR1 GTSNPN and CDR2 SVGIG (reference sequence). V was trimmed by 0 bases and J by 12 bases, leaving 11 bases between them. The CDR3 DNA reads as TGTGCCTGGAGTGTAAGTGGGCAGAACACCTTC. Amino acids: CAWSVSGQNTF.

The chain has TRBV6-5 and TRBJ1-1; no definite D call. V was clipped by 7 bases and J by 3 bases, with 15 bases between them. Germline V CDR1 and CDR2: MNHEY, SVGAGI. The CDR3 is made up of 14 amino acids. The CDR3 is CASNRRRKDTEAFF. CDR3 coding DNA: TGTGCCAGCAACCGTAGACGGAAGGACACTGAAGCTTTCTTT.

The CDR3 nucleotides are TGTGCCAGCAGTCAGGGGTACTCCTATGGCTACACCTTC. As protein: CASSQGYSYGYTF. The rearrangement uses TRBV6-5 and TRBJ1-2, with a tentative D call TRBD1 (6 bases). V lost 5 bases and J lost 4, with 11 bases in between. Per the germline V gene, CDR1 is MNHEY and CDR2 is SVGAGI. The CDR3 is 13 residues long.